This T cell receptor beta chain appears in the sequencing data of a study of blood T cells in healthy people across ages. The authors ran a second PCR of 7 to 11 cycles using a sample-barcoded 5' primer and a J-beta primer mix. TCRdb processed the 5' RACE reads anew with MiXCR; each CDR3 protein has one entry. This table holds over a million distinct CDR3 sequences, 45% found once. On this clonotype: Antigen unknown.

General observations from the study: While age rose, TCR beta diversity per million T cells dropped in a roughly linear way.

CDR1 is LNHDA, CDR2 SQIVND, per germline (reference sequence). The CDR3 is 13 residues long. V was shortened by 7 bases and J by 2 bases, with 11 bases between the two germline ends. The clonotype comes from a woman in her sixties in good health. V usage is TRBV19 and J usage is TRBJ1-2, with a weak D call TRBD1 (6 bases). The sample taken for sequencing was blood. CDR3 in DNA: TGTGCCAGTACTCCGGACAGAAACTATGGCTACACCTTC. Protein: CASTPDRNYGYTF.